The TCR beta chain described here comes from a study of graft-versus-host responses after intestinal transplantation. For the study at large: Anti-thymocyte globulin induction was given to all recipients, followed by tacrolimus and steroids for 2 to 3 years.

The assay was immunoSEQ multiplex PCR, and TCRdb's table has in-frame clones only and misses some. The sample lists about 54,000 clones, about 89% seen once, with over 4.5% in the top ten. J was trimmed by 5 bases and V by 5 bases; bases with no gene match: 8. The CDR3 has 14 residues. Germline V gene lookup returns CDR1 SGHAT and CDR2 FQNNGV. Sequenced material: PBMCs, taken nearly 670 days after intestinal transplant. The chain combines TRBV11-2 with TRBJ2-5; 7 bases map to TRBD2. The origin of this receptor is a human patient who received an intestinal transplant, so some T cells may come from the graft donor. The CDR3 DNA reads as TGTGCCAGCAGCCTCGGGGGGACGAAGGAGACCCAGTACTTC. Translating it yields CASSLGGTKETQYF.